A single sample is the source of the 10 T cell receptor beta chains below, sequenced in a study of blood T cell repertoires in COVID-19. The repertoire was sequenced with immunoSEQ multiplex PCR; TCRdb's copy has only in-frame clones and lacks some. The table shows about 76,000 clones, with about four fifths occurring only once. The sample was peripheral blood. These receptors came from a human donor in a cohort sampled during active COVID-19.

This clone was seen a few times. V usage is TRBV13 and J usage is TRBJ2-1, with 11 bases fitting TRBD2. After removal of 2 bases from V and 3 bases from J, the junction contained 3 bases not matched to a gene. Germline V gene sequence: CDR1 PRHDT, CDR2 FYEKMQ (reference sequence). The CDR3 length is 16 residues. The CDR3 loop reads CASSLTSGRIYNEQFF. CDR3 bases: TGTGCCAGCAGCTTAACTAGCGGGAGAATCTACAATGAGCAGTTCTTC.

The chain links TRBV5-1 to TRBJ2-7, with 10 bases aligning to TRBD1. The V gene end was trimmed by 5 bases and the J gene end by 2 bases; junction bases not matched to a gene: 4. Looked up from germline, CDR1 is SGHRS and CDR2 is YFSETQ. The CDR3 length is 14 residues. The CDR3 DNA reads as TGCGCCAGCAGGGCAGGGACAGGGGCCTACGAGCAGTACTTC. Its protein product is CASRAGTGAYEQYF.

This chain uses TRBV2 with TRBJ1-3, with 8 positions matching TRBD1. V shed 8 bases and J 0 bases; nucleotides not matched to a gene: 6. The CDR3 length is 15 residues. Germline V gives CDR1 SNHLY, CDR2 FYNNEI. This chain's CDR3 is CASGSRGPSGNTIYF. CDR3 nucleotides: TGTGCCAGCGGGTCCAGGGGGCCCTCTGGAAACACCATATATTTT.

This chain joins TRBV6-2 or TRBV6-3 and TRBJ1-1; 8 bases agree with TRBD1. The CDR3 has 19 amino acids. Germline CDR1 is MNHEY and CDR2 is SVGEGT. With V trimmed by 6 bases and J by 8 bases, 26 bases remained unmatched. CDR3 sequence (DNA): TGTGCCAGCAGCCGTCAGGGGGCTCAGGGGCCGCAAGAGCCAAACGAAGCTTTCTTT. It is translated as CASSRQGAQGPQEPNEAFF.

This chain links TRBV7-2 with TRBJ1-1; unclear D gene. The CDR3 is made up of 13 amino acids. Germline-derived CDR1 and CDR2 are SGHTA and FQGNSA. Deletions cut 4 bases from V and 1 base from J, with 7 bases between. In nucleotides, the CDR3 is TGTGCCAGCAGCTACGCGGAGAACACTGAAGCTTTCTTT. As protein: CASSYAENTEAFF.

The rearrangement links TRBV27 to TRBJ1-2, with 8 bases that match TRBD1. This CDR3 spans 14 amino acids. The germline CDR1 and CDR2 sequences are MNHEY and SMNVEV (reference sequence). With 5 bases clipped from V and 5 bases from J, the junction kept 7 bases outside the gene matches. The CDR3, as DNA: TGTGCCAGCAGTACGCAGGGGGCGGCGTATGGCTACACCTTC. It encodes CASSTQGAAYGYTF.

The chain combines TRBV6-5 with TRBJ1-3; D possibly corresponds to TRBD1 (5 bases). Trimming removed 6 bases from V and 3 bases from J, with 15 bases in between. The CDR3 extends over 15 amino acids. Germline CDR1 MNHEY, CDR2 SVGAGI. CDR3 DNA sequence: TGTGCCAGCAGCGTCGGGGGTAAGGATGGAAACACCATATATTTT. Its protein is CASSVGGKDGNTIYF.

This chain joins TRBV5-6 and TRBJ2-3; TRBD2 matches 7 bases. CDR1 and CDR2 from the germline V gene are SGHDT and YYEEEE. V dropped 4 bases and J dropped 0; count of bases not matched to a gene: 11. There are 17 residues in the CDR3. This CDR3 is CASSLFSPGRSTDTQYF. CDR3 DNA: TGTGCCAGCAGCCTTTTTTCCCCCGGGAGGAGCACAGATACGCAGTATTTT.

CDR3 amino acids: CASTRLVVGETQYF. CDR3 nucleotides: TGTGCCAGCACTAGACTAGTAGTTGGAGAGACCCAGTACTTC. J is TRBJ2-5 and V is TRBV2, with TRBD2 as a possible D gene (6 bases). The ends were cut back, 7 bases at V and 4 bases at J, with 16 bases in the middle. The V gene's germline CDR1 is SNHLY and CDR2 FYNNEI. The CDR3 is made up of 14 amino acids.

This clone was seen a handful of times. This chain joins TRBV6-5 and TRBJ2-7, with a tentative D call TRBD1 (6 bases). The germline gives CDR1 MNHEY, CDR2 SVGAGI. With 6 bases removed from V and 1 base from J, the gap between germline ends came to 13 bases. The CDR3 is made up of 14 amino acids. CDR3 region: CASRRTASSYEQYF. CDR3 DNA: TGTGCCAGCAGGCGGACAGCCTCGTCCTACGAGCAGTACTTC.